The 9 T cell receptor beta chains below were found in one sample sequenced in a study of post-analysis software for immune sequencing data. Notes on the study in general: About five TRBV segments were more frequent in patients than controls; TRBV5-6, TRBV5-1 and TRBV20-1 belonged to this group.

The antigens for these receptors are not known. Unique molecular identifiers were present in the TCR beta cDNA libraries. TCRdb recomputed calls from the PCR reads with MiXCR, one row per CDR3 protein. Among around 250,000 distinct CDR3 sequences, around 34% were seen once, and the ten largest hold less than 6%. Sequenced: blood. The receptors come from a girl between 10 and 17 years old with multiple sclerosis.

As concerns this clonotype: A much more abundant neighbour one base away suggests this may be a read error. The chain couples TRBV5-6 to TRBJ2-3; TRBD1 might be the D (6 bases). There are 13 residues in the CDR3. Germline CDR1 SGHDT, CDR2 YYEEEE. Trimming shortened V by 5 bases and J by 6 bases, and 13 bases separated the two germline ends. The CDR3 spells CASRQGRADTQYF. CDR3 bases: TGTGCCAGCAGACAGGGCAGGGCCGATACGCAGTATTTT. Based on the CDR3 plus reference TRBV5-6 and TRBJ2-3, the full variable domain is DAGVTQSPTHLIKTRGQQVTLRCSPKSGHDTVSWYQQALGQGPQFIFQYYEEEERQRGNFPDRFSGHQFPNYSSELNVNALLLGDSALYLCASRQGRADTQYFGPGTRLTVL.

This clonotype was detected many times. This clone may be a read error of a much larger clone one base away. The V call is TRBV13, the J call TRBJ2-1; D unresolved. The CDR3 runs 14 residues. Germline V gives CDR1 PRHDT, CDR2 FYEKMQ (reference sequence). Trimming took off 1 base at V and 6 bases at J, with 10 bases between the two ends. The CDR3 coding sequence is TGTGCCAGCAGCTTAGAAGGTTTGGGCAATGAGCAGTTCTTC. Translated: CASSLEGLGNEQFF.

This clonotype was observed a handful of times. With a much larger clone just one base away, this may be a read error. The CDR3 region is CASSQTGGRDCPEAFF. DNA of the CDR3: TGCGCCAGCAGCCAGACAGGCGGCAGGGATTGCCCTGAAGCTTTCTTT. The rearrangement uses TRBV4-1 and TRBJ1-1, with D perhaps TRBD1 (6 bases). Germline assignment: CDR1 MGHRA and CDR2 YSYEKL. This CDR3 spans 16 amino acids. Deletions cut 3 bases from V and 6 bases from J, with 20 bases between.

This clonotype has a count of ten or more. The chain combines TRBV5-1 with TRBJ1-4, with D hard to call. Trimming took off 4 bases at V and 6 bases at J, with 13 bases between the two ends. The germline gives CDR1 SGHRS, CDR2 YFSETQ. CDR3 length: 14 residues. The chain's CDR3 is CASSRDPGDEKLFF. Here the CDR3 DNA reads TGCGCCAGCAGCCGAGATCCCGGGGATGAAAAACTGTTTTTT.

This chain's CDR3 is CASTLGLAGASDTQYF. In nucleotides, the CDR3 is TGCGCCAGCACTTTGGGACTAGCGGGGGCTTCAGATACGCAGTATTTT. V is TRBV5-1 and J is TRBJ2-3, with 14 bases lining up with TRBD2. Trimming at V came to 6 bases and at J to 4 bases, leaving 7 bases not matched to a gene. The length of the CDR3 is 16 residues. Germline-derived CDR1 and CDR2 are SGHRS and YFSETQ.

This clonotype was seen repeatedly, ten times or more. V usage is TRBV12-3 or TRBV12-4 and J usage is TRBJ1-2; 8 bases match TRBD1. The length of the CDR3 is 14 residues. V dropped 7 bases and J dropped 3; count of bases not matched to a gene: 7. CDR3 nucleotides: TGTGCCAGCACCGACAGGGGTTCCTACTATGGCTACACCTTC. It encodes CASTDRGSYYGYTF.

This clonotype was found many times. The V gene is TRBV11-2, the J gene TRBJ2-7, with a possible D match to TRBD2 (6 bases). Germline V gene data show CDR1 as SGHAT and CDR2 as FQNNGV. The CDR3 is 18 amino acids. V was clipped by 1 base and J by 4 bases, with 23 bases between them. The CDR3 sequence: CASSLVVVPSGGFYEQYF. The CDR3 bases are TGTGCCAGCAGCTTAGTAGTCGTCCCATCCGGGGGTTTTTACGAGCAGTACTTC.

On this clonotype itself: Just one base apart from a much larger clone, this may be a read error. The genes are TRBV11-2 and TRBJ2-3; TRBD2 matches 13 bases. CDR3 size: 16 residues. Germline V gene lookup returns CDR1 SGHAT and CDR2 FQNNGV. CDR3 region: CASTNRTSGGPDTRYF. CDR3 DNA sequence: TGTGCCAGCACTAACCGGACTAGCGGGGGCCCAGATACGCGGTATTTT.

The chain uses TRBV12-3 or TRBV12-4 and TRBJ2-5; D call uncertain. This CDR3 comprises 13 residues. The germline V and J ends were trimmed by 6 bases and 6 bases, with 14 bases remaining between them. The CDR3 DNA reads TGTGCCAGCAGGGAGTCCCTTGGACAGACCCAGTACTTC. It encodes CASRESLGQTQYF.